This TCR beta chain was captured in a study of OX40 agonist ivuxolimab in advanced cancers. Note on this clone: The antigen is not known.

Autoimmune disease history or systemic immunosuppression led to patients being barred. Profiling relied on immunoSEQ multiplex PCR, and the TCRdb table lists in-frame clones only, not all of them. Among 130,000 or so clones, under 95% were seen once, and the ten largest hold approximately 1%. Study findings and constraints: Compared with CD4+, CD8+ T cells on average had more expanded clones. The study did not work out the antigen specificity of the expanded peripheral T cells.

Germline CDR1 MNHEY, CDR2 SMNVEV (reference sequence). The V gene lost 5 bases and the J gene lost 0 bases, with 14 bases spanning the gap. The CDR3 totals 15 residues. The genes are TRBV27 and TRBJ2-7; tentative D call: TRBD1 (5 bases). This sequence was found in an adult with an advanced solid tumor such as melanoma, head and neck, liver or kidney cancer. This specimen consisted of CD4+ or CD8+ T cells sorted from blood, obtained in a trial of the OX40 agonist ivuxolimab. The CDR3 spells CASSPSRQSSYEQYF. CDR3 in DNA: TGTGCCAGCAGTCCGAGTCGACAGAGCTCCTACGAGCAGTACTTC.